The text below deals with one T cell receptor (beta chain). Its antigen remains undetermined. No base qualities exist here, and no much larger clone lies one base off it. The data stem from a study of T cell responses to AZD1222 COVID-19 vaccine (dated by TCRdb to the early 2020s). For the study in its entirety: TCR sequencing covered fewer than 250 trial participants: 200 to 220 given two doses of AZD1222 and approximately 26 given two doses of MenACWY control vaccine. Trial participants were enrolled into age subgroups of 18-55, 56-69 and 70-plus years, which contained about 150, 27 and 61 TCR-sequenced participants, respectively.

The CDR3 regions of human TCRbeta chains were analyzed by immunosequencing. Per the authors' processing: Repertoire TCRs were matched against a reference library of SARS-CoV-2-specific TCRs generated with the MIRA antigen-specificity platform. Breadth meant the fraction of unique TCRs that were SARS-CoV-2-associated, whereas depth meant the fraction of total T cells that were SARS-CoV-2-associated. Each spike-specific TCR was assigned to its reactive spike region and to a CD4 or CD8 class using the MIRA data. Log10-transformed breadth and depth values were compared by one-way ANOVA with Sidak's multiple comparisons tests. Not all clones reach the TCRdb copy of this immuneACCESS table, which keeps in-frame sequences only. Checked studies attribute under half of the gap to unresolved V genes and leave the rest unexplained. Clone size and V and J calls were adopted from that table, with D and trimming inferred from the DNA. In all, the sample holds fewer than 120,000 clones, and just under 95% of those were seen once. The ten largest clones take up less than 2.5% of the sample.

Explained via the paper, the time point label denotes: about 28 days (+/-7) after the second vaccine dose. AZD1222 recipients with second doses at about 4 weeks or about 12 weeks were pooled, because spike-specific TCR depth and breadth did not differ between schedules. Samples from vaccinated people were obtained from the UK trials COV001 and COV002, which included a single-blind randomized controlled phase 2/3 trial of AZD1222 (ChAdOx1 nCoV-19) in healthy adults. Trial participant PBMC samples were collected at day 0 and day 28 after the second dose for TCRbeta chain sequencing. Points the paper makes about the study in general: Only six AZD1222 recipients were SARS-CoV-2 seropositive at baseline, limiting conclusions about previously exposed vaccinees. Reportedly, close to half of the unique spike-specific TCRs recognized epitopes lying outside the regions that are mutated in the B.1.351 and B.1.1.7 variants. CD4 TCRs associated with the vaccine covered the entire spike protein, and the dominant responses were in regions 160-218 and 743-854. No day 14 peak-response samples were available, so repertoires were characterized only after the peak T cell response. After two AZD1222 doses, both the breadth and the depth of spike-specific TCRs were significantly higher than at day 0 and than in MenACWY recipients. Most participants were white British and females outnumbered males, and the authors suggested that clonal diversity may have been underestimated. The 56-69-year group was small, and its depth increase did not reach significance, likely because of low power.

Source: peripheral blood, taken 28 days after the second AZD1222 dose. The TCR was taken from an adult who received the AZD1222 COVID-19 vaccine.

The DNA sequence is given as TGCAGCGTACTACTGGGGAATCAGCCCCAGCATTTT. It translates to CSVLLGNQPQHF. The chain couples TRBV29-1 to TRBJ1-5, with the D gene too uncertain to name. According to the germline V gene, CDR1 reads SQVTM and CDR2 reads ANQGSEA. The CDR3 measures 12 amino acids from cysteine to phenylalanine. The sequence is cut down to CDR3 DNA, 36 bases in frame from base 1. At the junction V is shortened by 6 bases and J by 4 bases, with 10 bases in between.